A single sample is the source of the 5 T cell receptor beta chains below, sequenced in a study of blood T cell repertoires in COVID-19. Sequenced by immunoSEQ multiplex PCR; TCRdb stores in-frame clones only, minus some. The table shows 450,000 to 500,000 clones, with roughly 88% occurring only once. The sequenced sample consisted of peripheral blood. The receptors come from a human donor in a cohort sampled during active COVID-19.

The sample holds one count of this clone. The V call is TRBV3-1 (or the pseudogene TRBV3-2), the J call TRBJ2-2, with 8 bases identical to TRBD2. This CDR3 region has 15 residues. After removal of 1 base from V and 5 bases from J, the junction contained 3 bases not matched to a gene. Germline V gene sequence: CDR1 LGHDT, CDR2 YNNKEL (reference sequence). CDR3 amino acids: CASSQVGGVTGELFF. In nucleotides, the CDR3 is TGTGCCAGCAGCCAAGTCGGGGGGGTAACCGGGGAGCTGTTTTTT.

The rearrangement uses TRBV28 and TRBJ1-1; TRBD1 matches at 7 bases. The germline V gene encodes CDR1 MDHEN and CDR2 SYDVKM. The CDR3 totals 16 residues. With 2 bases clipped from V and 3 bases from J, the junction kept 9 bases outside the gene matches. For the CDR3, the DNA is TGTGCCAGCAGTTTACACAAGGGGGCGCGGGACACTGAAGCTTTCTTT. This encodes CASSLHKGARDTEAFF.

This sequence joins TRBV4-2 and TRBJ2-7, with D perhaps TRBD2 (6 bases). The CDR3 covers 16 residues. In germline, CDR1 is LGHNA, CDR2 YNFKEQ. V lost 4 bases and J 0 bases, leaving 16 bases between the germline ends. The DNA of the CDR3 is TGTGCCAGCAGCCGATACACCGGCGGGACCTCCTACGAGCAGTACTTC. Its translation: CASSRYTGGTSYEQYF.

CDR3 amino acids: CASSLKTGLGVSPLHF. CDR3 in DNA: TGTGCCAGCAGCTTAAAGACAGGGCTCGGGGTTTCACCCCTCCACTTT. This chain joins TRBV7-9 and TRBJ1-6; TRBD1 matches at 7 bases. V shed 2 bases, J shed 9 bases, and the junction held 10 bases outside the gene matches. Germline values: CDR1 SEHNR, CDR2 FQNEAQ (reference sequence). This CDR3 spans 16 amino acids. Complete variable domain (other parts from reference TRBV7-9 and TRBJ1-6): DTGVSQNPRHKITKRGQNVTFRCDPISEHNRLYWYRQTLGQGPEFLTYFQNEAQLEKSRLLSDRFSAERPKGSFSTLEIQRTEQGDSAMYLCASSLKTGLGVSPLHFGNGTRLTVT.

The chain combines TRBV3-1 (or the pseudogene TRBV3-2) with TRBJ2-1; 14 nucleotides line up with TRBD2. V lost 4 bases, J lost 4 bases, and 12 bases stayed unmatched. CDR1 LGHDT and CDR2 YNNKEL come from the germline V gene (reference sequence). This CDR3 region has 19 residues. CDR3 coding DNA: TGTGCCAGCAGCCCACATAAGGGACTAGCGGGAGAGATGTACAATGAGCAGTTCTTC. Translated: CASSPHKGLAGEMYNEQFF.